Below, 26 T cell receptor beta chains from the same sample are listed, as sequenced in a study of T-cell memory formation after mild COVID-19. TCRdb redid the calling of the 5' RACE reads with MiXCR, one entry per CDR3 protein. The profile shows approximately 260,000 distinct CDR3 sequences, 15% to 20% of them singletons. The sequenced sample consisted of PBMCs or a T cell subset sorted from them (not recorded which). The receptor source for this set is a man younger than 30 who had mild COVID-19 (a few samples of this study predate the infection). Cell type and time point are not known.

In its sample, this clonotype was seen a few times. The V gene is TRBV7-9, the J gene TRBJ2-7; D gene unclear. The germline V gene encodes CDR1 SEHNR and CDR2 FQNEAQ (reference sequence). This CDR3 contains 14 residues. The V end was cut by 1 base, the J end by 1 base, with 8 bases between. The CDR3 DNA reads as TGTGCCAGCAGCTTAGTTGAGTCGTCCTACGAGCAGTACTTC. The encoded protein is CASSLVESSYEQYF.

This clonotype was seen more than once but under ten times. The chain couples TRBV18 to TRBJ2-5, with D possibly being TRBD2 (5 bases). V lost 2 bases and J 4 bases, leaving 17 bases between the germline ends. The CDR3 is 16 amino acids. Germline CDR1 and CDR2: KGHSH and LQKENI. CDR3: CASSPLASGIGETQYF. DNA of the CDR3: TGTGCCAGCTCACCATTGGCCTCGGGGATCGGAGAGACCCAGTACTTC.

Regarding this clonotype: One junction end disagrees with the germline gene, perhaps due to a read error. The chain employs TRBV10-2 and TRBJ1-5; no definite D call. Germline V gene data show CDR1 as WSHSY and CDR2 as SAAADI. The CDR3 runs 13 residues. CDR3 loop: CDSNRGNNQPQHF. Written as DNA, the CDR3 is TGCGACAGCAACCGGGGTAACAATCAGCCCCAGCATTTT.

There are a few counts of this clonotype. The genes are TRBV5-1 and TRBJ1-2, with D perhaps matching TRBD1 (5 bases). The length of the CDR3 is 14 residues. From germline, CDR1 is SGHRS and CDR2 YFSETQ. V lost 0 bases, J lost 7 bases, and 13 bases lay in between. DNA of the CDR3: TGCGCCAGCAGCTTGGAAGCAATTGGGGGTGGCTACACCTTC. Translation gives CASSLEAIGGGYTF.

Written as DNA, the CDR3 is TGTGCCAGCAGTTTATTAGCGGGGGGCGGAGATACGCAGTATTTT. As protein: CASSLLAGGGDTQYF. The chain joins TRBV12-3 or TRBV12-4 to TRBJ2-3; 10 nucleotides line up with TRBD2. This CDR3 comprises 15 residues. The V gene end was trimmed by 2 bases and the J gene end by 5 bases; junction bases not matched to a gene: 4.

The V and J genes are TRBV5-1 and TRBJ2-1; possible D gene TRBD2, 6 bases. The germline V and J ends were trimmed by 3 bases and 5 bases, with 15 bases remaining between them. The CDR3 has 15 residues. Germline V gives CDR1 SGHRS, CDR2 YFSETQ. The chain's CDR3 is CASSSISGTDNEQFF. The CDR3 region has the DNA TGCGCCAGCAGCTCCATATCCGGGACTGACAATGAGCAGTTCTTC.

This rearrangement joins TRBV7-2 to TRBJ1-5; a possible D gene is TRBD1 (6 bases). Trimming cost V 3 bases and J 5 bases, with 11 bases left between them. Germline V gene data show CDR1 as SGHTA and CDR2 as FQGNSA. CDR3 length: 14 residues. CDR3 in amino acids: CASSFFAGDQPQHF. The CDR3, as DNA: TGTGCCAGCAGCTTTTTCGCAGGGGATCAGCCCCAGCATTTT. The full variable domain, its missing parts supplied by reference TRBV7-2 and TRBJ1-5, is GAGVSQSPSNKVTEKGKDVELRCDPISGHTALYWYRQSLGQGLEFLIYFQGNSAPDKSGLPSDRFSAERTGGSVSTLTIQRTQQEDSAVYLCASSFFAGDQPQHFGDGTRLSIL.

This clonotype was seen a handful of times. The chain uses TRBV30 and TRBJ2-7; 7 nucleotides align to TRBD1. The CDR3 consists of 12 residues. Germline V CDR1 and CDR2: GTSNPN, SVGIG (reference sequence). J lost 5 bases, V lost 1 base, and 2 bases had no gene match. CDR3 residues: CAWSGQGDEQYF. DNA of the CDR3: TGTGCCTGGAGTGGACAGGGCGACGAGCAGTACTTC.

J is TRBJ2-6 and V is TRBV5-5; D possibly corresponds to TRBD1 (5 bases). The germline gives CDR1 SGHKS, CDR2 YYEKEE (reference sequence). V was clipped by 0 bases and J by 2 bases, with 15 bases between them. The CDR3 runs to 18 residues. CDR3 amino acids: CASSLAPGFLTGANVLTF. In DNA form, the CDR3 reads TGTGCCAGCAGCTTGGCGCCAGGGTTCCTCACTGGGGCCAACGTCCTGACTTTC.

The rearrangement joins TRBV4-2 to TRBJ2-3, with TRBD1 matching 9 bases. Unmatched junction bases numbered 12, after V lost 4 bases and J lost 4 bases. The CDR3 is 17 residues long. The V gene's germline CDR1 is LGHNA and CDR2 YNFKEQ. The CDR3 coding sequence is TGTGCCAGCAGCCTATTCTCGACAGGGGGGTTTTCAGATACGCAGTATTTT. Amino acid sequence: CASSLFSTGGFSDTQYF.

This clonotype has more than one count but fewer than ten. As DNA, the CDR3 is TGTGCCAGCAGCGCGCATTTAGGACAGAATGAAAAACTGTTTTTT. This gives the protein CASSAHLGQNEKLFF. V usage is TRBV7-9 and J usage is TRBJ1-4; D is perhaps TRBD1 (6 bases). Germline lookup yields CDR1 SEHNR and CDR2 FQNEAQ (reference sequence). The CDR3 sequence is 15 residues long. V was shortened by 5 bases and J by 5 bases, with 15 bases between the two germline ends.

The table lists this clonotype with a few counts. The CDR3 loop is CASSEGWSYEQYF. CDR3 bases: TGCGCCAGCAGCGAGGGCTGGTCCTACGAGCAGTACTTC. The chain combines TRBV5-1 with TRBJ2-7, with D possibly matching TRBD2 (5 bases). The CDR3 length is 13 residues. The germline V gene encodes CDR1 SGHRS and CDR2 YFSETQ. The V gene lost 4 bases and the J gene lost 1 base, with 9 bases spanning the gap.

In its sample, this clonotype was seen a few times. The V and J genes are TRBV10-3 and TRBJ2-1, with a possible D match to TRBD2 (6 bases). In germline, CDR1 is ENHRY, CDR2 SYGVKD. This CDR3 contains 13 residues. V lost 10 bases and J lost 4, with 14 bases in between. DNA for the CDR3: TGTGCCACCTCGGGGGTACAGTACAATGAGCAGTTCTTC. Translation: CATSGVQYNEQFF.

This clonotype was found a few times. J is TRBJ2-1 and V is TRBV7-8; 7 bases agree with TRBD1. CDR3 length equals 15 residues. The germline CDR1 and CDR2 sequences are SGHVS and FQNEAQ. Trimming took 0 bases from V and 7 from J; bases not matched to a gene: 6. CDR3 nucleotide sequence: TGTGCCAGCAGCTTAGCGCGACAGGGTAAAAATGAGCAGTTCTTC. Residues: CASSLARQGKNEQFF.

In this sample, this clonotype turned up a few times. The rearrangement uses TRBV20-1 and TRBJ1-5; D gene uncertain. CDR1 DFQATT and CDR2 SNEGSKA come from the germline V gene (reference sequence). The CDR3 runs to 13 residues. Written as DNA, the CDR3 is TGCAGAGCGACTCAAGGGAGCAATCAGCCCCAGCATTTT. It translates to CRATQGSNQPQHF.

This CDR3 reads CASSFRFNEQYF. The CDR3 DNA sequence: TGTGCCAGCAGTTTTCGATTTAACGAGCAGTACTTC. The chain carries TRBV12-3 or TRBV12-4 and TRBJ2-7; D unclear. The CDR3 consists of 12 residues. V was cut by 3 bases and J by 5 bases, with 8 bases left in between.

The sample holds many counts of this clonotype. This chain links TRBV9 with TRBJ2-5; TRBD2 aligns across 15 bases. V trimming: 0 bases; J trimming: 2 bases; junction bases outside the gene matches: 5. Germline CDR1 and CDR2: SGDLS and YYNGEE. The CDR3 has 18 residues. The CDR3 region is CASSVGPGLAGGQETQYF. The CDR3 DNA follows: TGTGCCAGCAGCGTAGGGCCGGGACTAGCGGGGGGACAAGAGACCCAGTACTTC. Complete variable domain (other parts from reference TRBV9 and TRBJ2-5): DSGVTQTPKHLITATGQRVTLRCSPRSGDLSVYWYQQSLDQGLQFLIQYYNGEERAKGNILERFSAQQFPDLHSELNLSSLELGDSALYFCASSVGPGLAGGQETQYFGPGTRLLVL.

This clonotype was detected only a few times. The chain combines TRBV24-1 with TRBJ2-1, with 11 bases aligning to TRBD2. Germline V lookup: CDR1 KGHDR, CDR2 SFDVKD. The CDR3 is 15 residues long. After removal of 3 bases from V and 5 bases from J, the junction contained 2 bases not matched to a gene. As DNA, the CDR3 is TGTGCCACCAGTGATACTAGCGGGGGAAACAATGAGCAGTTCTTC. This codes for CATSDTSGGNNEQFF.

The V gene is TRBV12-3 or TRBV12-4, the J gene TRBJ2-3; 7 bases are a match to TRBD1. The CDR3 covers 17 residues. The J segment lost 5 bases and the V segment lost 5 bases, leaving 16 bases of the junction unmatched. The CDR3 is CASSLPRTGYEGDTQYF. As DNA, the CDR3 is TGTGCCAGCAGTCTACCGCGGACAGGCTATGAGGGAGATACGCAGTATTTT.

The CDR3 region is CASTPRAQGGAETQYF. CDR3 DNA: TGTGCCAGCACACCCCGGGCGCAGGGTGGGGCCGAGACCCAGTACTTC. The chain joins TRBV12-3 or TRBV12-4 to TRBJ2-5, with D tentatively TRBD1 (5 bases). This CDR3 contains 16 residues. V shed 7 bases and J shed 5 bases, with 23 bases lying between them.

This clonotype was found a few times. This chain connects TRBV12-3 or TRBV12-4 to TRBJ2-2; D remains ambiguous. Trimming shortened V by 2 bases and J by 6 bases, and 7 bases separated the two germline ends. This CDR3 is 13 amino acids long. CDR3 sequence (DNA): TGTGCCAGCAGTTTAAATCCCGCCGGGGAGCTGTTTTTT. Translated, it gives CASSLNPAGELFF.

This sequence joins TRBV24-1 and TRBJ1-1, with unresolved D. V lost 4 bases and J 6 bases, leaving 11 bases between the germline ends. Per germline, CDR1 KGHDR and CDR2 SFDVKD. The CDR3 length is 13 residues. CDR3 sequence: CATSDRAGAEAFF. CDR3 nucleotide sequence: TGTGCCACCAGTGACCGGGCTGGAGCTGAAGCTTTCTTT.

This clonotype was counted between two and nine times. The chain recombines TRBV11-1 with TRBJ2-5; a possible D gene is TRBD2 (5 bases). Trimming took off 5 bases at V and 7 bases at J, with 17 bases between the two ends. Germline assignment: CDR1 SGHAT and CDR2 FQDESV (reference sequence). This CDR3 is 14 amino acids long. In DNA form, the CDR3 reads TGTGCCAGCAGCCCGGGGAATGAGGTTGGGACCCAGTACTTC. This translates into CASSPGNEVGTQYF.

This clonotype was recorded a few times. The chain uses TRBV7-9 and TRBJ2-3; tentatively, D is TRBD1 (5 bases). The V gene lost 2 bases and the J gene lost 2 bases, with 11 bases spanning the gap. This CDR3 has 15 residues. The germline V gene encodes CDR1 SEHNR and CDR2 FQNEAQ (reference sequence). The CDR3 DNA sequence: TGTGCCAGCAGCTTACTGACAGCCTACACAGATACGCAGTATTTT. Residues: CASSLLTAYTDTQYF.

The rearrangement uses TRBV7-9 and TRBJ1-5, with 10 nucleotides matching TRBD1. CDR3 size: 15 residues. The V segment lost 4 bases and the J segment 6 bases; nucleotides outside the gene matches: 6. Germline loops: CDR1 SEHNR, CDR2 FQNEAQ (reference sequence). CDR3 sequence: CASSSARDRGQPQHF. The CDR3 DNA sequence: TGTGCCAGCAGCTCCGCCCGGGACAGGGGTCAGCCCCAGCATTTT.

The table lists this clonotype with a few counts. The CDR3: CASTITGSTPLHF. The CDR3 DNA reads TGTGCCAGCACTATTACAGGGTCTACACCCCTCCACTTT. The gene calls are TRBV9 and TRBJ1-6, with D perhaps TRBD1 (6 bases). Trimming removed 6 bases from V and 11 bases from J, with 15 bases in between. CDR3 size: 13 residues. Looked up from germline, CDR1 is SGDLS and CDR2 is YYNGEE. Based on the CDR3 plus reference TRBV9 and TRBJ1-6, the full variable domain is DSGVTQTPKHLITATGQRVTLRCSPRSGDLSVYWYQQSLDQGLQFLIQYYNGEERAKGNILERFSAQQFPDLHSELNLSSLELGDSALYFCASTITGSTPLHFGNGTRLTVT.